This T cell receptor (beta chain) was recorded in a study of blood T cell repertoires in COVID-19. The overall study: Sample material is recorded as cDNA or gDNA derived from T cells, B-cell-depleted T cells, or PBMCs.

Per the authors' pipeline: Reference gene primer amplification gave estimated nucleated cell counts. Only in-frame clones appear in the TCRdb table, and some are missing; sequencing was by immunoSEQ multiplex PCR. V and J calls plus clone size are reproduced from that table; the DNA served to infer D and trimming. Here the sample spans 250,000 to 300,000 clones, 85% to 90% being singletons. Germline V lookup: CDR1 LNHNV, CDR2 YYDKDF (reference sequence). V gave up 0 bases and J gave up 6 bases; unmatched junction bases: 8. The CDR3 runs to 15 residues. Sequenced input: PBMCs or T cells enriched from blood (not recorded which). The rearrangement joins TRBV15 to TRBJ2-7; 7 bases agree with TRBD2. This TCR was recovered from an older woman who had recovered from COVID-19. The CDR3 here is CATSRDLRTSSEQYF. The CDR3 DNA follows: TGTGCCACCAGCAGAGACCTTCGGACTAGTTCCGAGCAGTACTTC.